The 12 T cell receptor beta chains given below trace back to one sample, sequenced in a study of post-analysis software for immune sequencing data (dated by TCRdb to between 2015 and 2016). The investigation overall reported the following: Significantly higher frequencies in patients than in controls were found for several TRBV segments, including TRBV5-6, TRBV5-1 and TRBV20-1.

The antigens of these receptors remain unknown. The receptor library was made with PCR. Sequenced on an Illumina HiSeq 2500. To reduce PCR and sequencing biases, unique molecular identifiers were incorporated into the TCR beta cDNA libraries. TCRdb reprocessed the public reads (quality trimming at Q25 with fastp, clone calling with MiXCR) and kept in-frame beta chains. Rows matching on CDR3 protein sequence are summarized as one entry with the most common DNA and genes. In all, the sample holds more than 500,000 distinct CDR3 sequences, and under 40% of those were seen once. Around 6% of the sample is taken by the ten largest. The sample taken for sequencing was blood. The receptors were sampled from a girl aged 2-17 years with multiple sclerosis.

The chain uses TRBV29-1 and TRBJ2-3; a weak D match, TRBD1 (6 bases). The germline V and J ends were trimmed by 5 bases and 2 bases, with 11 bases remaining between them. The CDR3 has 13 residues. Germline CDR1 is SQVTM and CDR2 is ANQGSEA. CDR3 sequence: CSVNRAPTDTQYF. In DNA form, the CDR3 reads TGCAGCGTTAACAGGGCCCCCACAGATACGCAGTATTTT.

V usage is TRBV5-1 and J usage is TRBJ1-1; no definite D call. With 0 bases removed from V and 7 bases from J, the gap between germline ends came to 13 bases. The CDR3 runs 14 residues. CDR1 SGHRS and CDR2 YFSETQ come from the germline V gene. In DNA, the CDR3 is TGCGCCAGCAGCTTGGCCGATAGCTACAGTGAAGCTTTCTTT. Its translation: CASSLADSYSEAFF.

This clonotype has a handful of counts. The gene calls are TRBV6-5 and TRBJ2-3; 7 nucleotides line up with TRBD2. The CDR3 covers 15 residues. V lost 0 bases and J lost 4; bases outside the gene matches: 4. Germline loops: CDR1 MNHEY, CDR2 SVGAGI. The CDR3 DNA sequence: TGTGCCAGCAGTTACTCACTAGCGTGGGCAGATACGCAGTATTTT. It codes for CASSYSLAWADTQYF.

This clonotype was counted a single time. This rearrangement joins TRBV28 to TRBJ2-3, with D possibly matching TRBD2 (6 bases). Germline CDR1 is MDHEN and CDR2 is SYDVKM. The V gene lost 8 bases and the J gene lost 4 bases, with 16 bases spanning the gap. CDR3 length: 14 residues. The CDR3 sequence: CASGTGVESDTQYF. CDR3 nucleotide sequence: TGTGCCAGCGGTACGGGGGTGGAATCAGATACGCAGTATTTT.

The genes are TRBV11-2 and TRBJ1-2; TRBD1 might be the D (5 bases). The CDR3 is made up of 14 amino acids. Germline V gives CDR1 SGHAT, CDR2 FQNNGV. Trimming cost V 5 bases and J 1 base, with 11 bases left between them. In nucleotides, the CDR3 is TGTGCCAGCAGCCGTCCGACAGATAACTATGGCTACACCTTC. Translated, it gives CASSRPTDNYGYTF.

The V and J genes are TRBV10-3 and TRBJ2-1, with a possible D match to TRBD2 (7 bases). The germline V and J ends were trimmed by 7 bases and 5 bases, with 12 bases remaining between them. Looked up from germline, CDR1 is ENHRY and CDR2 is SYGVKD. This CDR3 contains 13 residues. In DNA form, the CDR3 reads TGTGCCATCACCGGGGGGCAGAACAATGAGCAGTTCTTC. It encodes CAITGGQNNEQFF.

This clonotype has more than one count but fewer than ten. The genes are TRBV10-3 and TRBJ2-5; tentative D call: TRBD2 (7 bases). The CDR3 runs 15 residues. The V gene lost 0 bases and the J gene lost 4 bases, with 12 bases spanning the gap. Germline assignment: CDR1 ENHRY and CDR2 SYGVKD. The chain's CDR3 is CAISESIRGAETQYF. The DNA of the CDR3 is TGTGCCATCAGTGAGTCTATACGGGGGGCAGAGACCCAGTACTTC.

Comments on this clonotype: A read error may produce the germline difference seen at one junction end. The chain recombines TRBV3-1 with TRBJ1-2, with D maybe TRBD1 (5 bases). This CDR3 comprises 14 residues. The germline V gene encodes CDR1 LGHDT and CDR2 YNNKEL (reference sequence). In nucleotides, the CDR3 is TGTGCCTGCAGCCAAGAATCGGGGGTAAGTGGCTACACCTTC. Translation gives CACSQESGVSGYTF. The whole variable domain, filled in from reference TRBV3-1 and TRBJ1-2, reads DTAVSQTPKYLVTQMGNDKSIKCEQNLGHDTMYWYKQDSKKFLKIMFSYNNKELIINETVPNRFSPKSPDKAHLNLHINSLELGDSAVYFCACSQESGVSGYTFGSGTRLTVV.

This clonotype was seen a single time. The CDR3 DNA sequence: TGTGCCAGCAGTGTGGCTAGCGGGGTTTACGAGCAGTACTTC. Amino acid sequence: CASSVASGVYEQYF. This chain uses TRBV6-1 with TRBJ2-7, with 9 positions matching TRBD2. The CDR3 has 14 amino acids. After removal of 4 bases from V and 4 bases from J, the junction contained 5 bases not matched to a gene. The germline CDR1 and CDR2 sequences are MNHNS and SASEGT.

The rearrangement links TRBV3-1 to TRBJ1-6; unclear D gene. The CDR3 loop spans 15 amino acids. Germline CDR1 LGHDT, CDR2 YNNKEL (reference sequence). The V gene lost 4 bases and the J gene lost 8 bases, with 15 bases spanning the gap. The CDR3 DNA is TGTGCCAGCAGCCCGACCGGAACTTGGGATTCACCCCTCCACTTT. Translating it yields CASSPTGTWDSPLHF.

The V and J genes are TRBV6-6 and TRBJ1-6; 12 bases fit TRBD1. Germline assignment: CDR1 MNHNY and CDR2 SVGAGI (reference sequence). Trimming cost V 6 bases and J 7 bases; bases outside gene matches: 10. This CDR3 contains 17 residues. DNA of the CDR3: TGTGCCAGCAGCTCCGGGACAGGGGGCTTTTGGAATTCACCCCTCCACTTT. It encodes CASSSGTGGFWNSPLHF.

This chain connects TRBV5-1 to TRBJ2-3; tentatively, D is TRBD1 (6 bases). CDR1 SGHRS and CDR2 YFSETQ come from the germline V gene. This CDR3 has 16 amino acids. V lost 1 base, J lost 0 bases, and 12 bases lay in between. CDR3: CASSLTGHASTDTQYF. CDR3 in DNA: TGCGCCAGCAGCTTGACAGGGCACGCTAGCACAGATACGCAGTATTTT. The complete variable domain, with remaining parts taken from reference TRBV5-1 and TRBJ2-3, reads KAGVTQTPRYLIKTRGQQVTLSCSPISGHRSVSWYQQTPGQGLQFLFEYFSETQRNKGNFPGRFSGRQFSNSRSEMNVSTLELGDSALYLCASSLTGHASTDTQYFGPGTRLTVL.